Each of the 31 T cell receptor beta chains below was sequenced from the same sample in a study of T cell clones after liver transplantation. Clones were read by immunoSEQ multiplex PCR, and TCRdb kept only the in-frame ones, dropping some. The sample lists roughly 74,000 clones; about four fifths were seen once. This specimen was CD4+ T cells from blood, taken before liver transplant. These receptors were taken from a human donor who received a liver transplant.

The V and J genes are TRBV18 and TRBJ2-1; TRBD1 matches 7 bases. Trimming took 4 bases from V and 0 from J; bases not matched to a gene: 3. This CDR3 contains 15 residues. The germline V gene encodes CDR1 KGHSH and CDR2 LQKENI. The DNA for the CDR3 is TGTGCCAGCTCACAGGACAGGAGCTCCTACAATGAGCAGTTCTTC. Amino acid sequence: CASSQDRSSYNEQFF.

The CDR3 region has the DNA TGTGCCAGCGGCAGAGGGAGTTTTACAGATACGCAGTATTTT. Protein: CASGRGSFTDTQYF. The chain couples TRBV28 to TRBJ2-3, with D perhaps matching TRBD2 (5 bases). Between the trimmed V and J ends, which lost 8 bases and 3 bases, there was a span of 15 bases. The CDR3 is 14 residues long. The germline gives CDR1 MDHEN, CDR2 SYDVKM. The entire variable domain, with the rest obtained from reference TRBV28 and TRBJ2-3, is as follows: DVKVTQSSRYLVKRTGEKVFLECVQDMDHENMFWYRQDPGLGLRLIYFSYDVKMKEKGDIPEGYSVSREKKERFSLILESASTNQTSMYLCASGRGSFTDTQYFGPGTRLTVL.

The chain uses TRBV5-8 and TRBJ1-5, with a possible D match to TRBD1 (6 bases). This CDR3 is built from 14 residues. The ends were cut back, 5 bases at V and 4 bases at J, with 13 bases in the middle. Germline V gene sequence: CDR1 SGHTS, CDR2 YDEGEE. The CDR3 region has the DNA TGTGCCAGCAGTGCGGGACACCGGAATCAGCCCCAGCATTTT. Residues: CASSAGHRNQPQHF.

This clone has just a few counts. The chain is built from TRBV9 and TRBJ1-1, with D possibly TRBD1 on 5 matching bases. The CDR3 has 14 amino acids. The V and J ends lost 2 bases and 1 base respectively, with 9 bases between them. The V gene's germline CDR1 is SGDLS and CDR2 YYNGEE. The CDR3 is CASSVRDENTEAFF. Here the CDR3 DNA reads TGTGCCAGCAGCGTCAGGGACGAGAACACTGAAGCTTTCTTT.

V usage is TRBV18 and J usage is TRBJ2-6, with D unresolved. Germline assignment: CDR1 KGHSH and CDR2 LQKENI. This CDR3 is 16 amino acids long. The V end was cut by 0 bases, the J end by 4 bases, with 10 bases between. CDR3 amino acids: CASSPPEWLGANVLTF. The CDR3 DNA reads as TGTGCCAGCTCACCACCGGAGTGGCTCGGGGCCAACGTCCTGACTTTC.

This clone was observed once. The chain couples TRBV4-3 to TRBJ2-3; the D is unclear. V was pared by 3 bases and J by 2 bases, with 9 bases between. Germline-derived CDR1 and CDR2 are LGHNA and YSLEER. The CDR3 is 14 residues long. In DNA form, the CDR3 reads TGCGCCAGCAGCCAGCTGATACTCACAGATACGCAGTATTTT. Translation gives CASSQLILTDTQYF.

This sequence joins TRBV28 and TRBJ2-5; TRBD2 aligns across 9 bases. Losses at the gene ends were 8 bases for V and 2 bases for J; bases not matched to a gene: 6. CDR3 length: 14 amino acids. Looked up from germline, CDR1 is MDHEN and CDR2 is SYDVKM. In DNA form, the CDR3 reads TGTGCCAGCCAGGCGCGGGGGGGTCAAGAGACCCAGTACTTC. This translates into CASQARGGQETQYF.

The CDR3 region is CASSEGREGAGQPQHF. For the CDR3, the DNA is TGTGCCAGCAGTGAAGGAAGAGAAGGGGCCGGTCAGCCCCAGCATTTT. The chain has TRBV6-1 and TRBJ1-5, with D perhaps matching TRBD1 (5 bases). Trimming removed 1 base from V and 6 bases from J, with 16 bases in between. Germline V gene data show CDR1 as MNHNS and CDR2 as SASEGT. This CDR3 has 16 residues.

J is TRBJ1-1 and V is TRBV5-4, with D hard to call. CDR1 and CDR2 (germline): SGHNT, YYREEE (reference sequence). CDR3 size: 13 residues. V was shortened by 0 bases and J by 1 base, with 4 bases between the two germline ends. The CDR3, as DNA: TGTGCCAGCAGCTTGGGCCCGAACACTGAAGCTTTCTTT. It encodes CASSLGPNTEAFF. Looking up the rest from reference TRBV5-4 and TRBJ1-1 gives the full variable domain: ETGVTQSPTHLIKTRGQQVTLRCSSQSGHNTVSWYQQALGQGPQFIFQYYREEENGRGNFPPRFSGLQFPNYSSELNVNALELDDSALYLCASSLGPNTEAFFGQGTRLTVV.

For the CDR3, the DNA is TGTGCCTGGAACGCCCGACTGAACACTGAAGCTTTCTTT. Amino acid sequence: CAWNARLNTEAFF. The V and J genes are TRBV30 and TRBJ1-1; no reliable D call. Between the trimmed V and J ends, which lost 4 bases and 0 bases, there was a span of 9 bases. The CDR3 loop spans 13 amino acids. Germline CDR1 is GTSNPN and CDR2 is SVGIG (reference sequence). The full variable domain, rest sourced from reference TRBV30 and TRBJ1-1, is SQTIHQWPATLVQPVGSPLSLECTVEGTSNPNLYWYRQAAGRGLQLLFYSVGIGQISSEVPQNLSASRPQDRQFILSSKKLLLSDSGFYLCAWNARLNTEAFFGQGTRLTVV.

V is TRBV5-1 and J is TRBJ2-3; 12 bases map to TRBD1. The V and J ends lost 3 bases and 6 bases, in that order; junction bases with no gene match: 5. This CDR3 spans 15 amino acids. Per the germline V gene, CDR1 is SGHRS and CDR2 is YFSETQ. The DNA of the CDR3 is TGCGCCAGCAGCTGGGGACAGGGGGCCGGGGATACGCAGTATTTT. Amino acids: CASSWGQGAGDTQYF.

This rearrangement joins TRBV6-5 to TRBJ1-1; 11 bases match TRBD1. Germline V gene data show CDR1 as MNHEY and CDR2 as SVGAGI. The junction had 7 bases not matched to a gene; V was cut back by 7 bases and J by 6 bases. CDR3 length: 14 amino acids. The CDR3 here is CASTPPGQGAEAFF. The CDR3 coding sequence is TGTGCCAGCACCCCCCCGGGACAGGGGGCTGAAGCTTTCTTT.

This clone has just one count. The chain links TRBV6-6 to TRBJ1-5; perhaps TRBD1 as D (5 bases). The V end lost 6 bases, the J end lost 9 bases, and 9 bases lay between the germline ends. Germline CDR1 is MNHNY and CDR2 is SVGAGI (reference sequence). CDR3 size: 11 residues. The CDR3 DNA follows: TGTGCCAGCAGCCCCGGGGGGCCCCAGCATTTT. The encoded protein is CASSPGGPQHF.

This chain uses TRBV19 with TRBJ1-5, with unresolved D. The CDR3 consists of 16 residues. Trimming took off 7 bases at V and 6 bases at J, with 22 bases between the two ends. Per germline, CDR1 LNHDA and CDR2 SQIVND (reference sequence). The CDR3 bases are TGTGCCAGTATTATTACCTCGGGGTCGTCGGGTCAGCCCCAGCATTTT. This sequence encodes CASIITSGSSGQPQHF.

V and J are TRBV6-1 and TRBJ2-1; D unclear. With 5 bases removed from V and 6 bases from J, the gap between germline ends came to 11 bases. The CDR3 sequence is 13 residues long. Germline V CDR1 and CDR2: MNHNS, SASEGT. CDR3 loop: CASSLHSSNEQFF. CDR3 bases: TGTGCCAGCAGTCTCCACTCTTCCAATGAGCAGTTCTTC.

The sample holds a few counts of this clone. This chain connects TRBV21-1 to TRBJ1-5. TRBV21-1 has pseudogene status. This CDR3 is built from 10 residues. CDR3 nucleotides: TGTGCCAACCGGGAACAGCCCCAGCATTTT. This sequence encodes CANREQPQHF.

The chain recombines TRBV28 with TRBJ2-5, with 8 bases matching TRBD2. V lost 7 bases, J lost 5 bases, and 12 bases stayed unmatched. CDR1 and CDR2 from the germline V gene are MDHEN and SYDVKM. This CDR3 is built from 15 residues. Here the CDR3 reads CASTSISGGGETQYF. Written as DNA, the CDR3 is TGTGCCAGCACCTCGATATCGGGAGGGGGGGAGACCCAGTACTTC.

The chain joins TRBV28 to TRBJ2-7; 10 positions agree with TRBD2. V shed 4 bases and J 4 bases; nucleotides not matched to a gene: 7. The CDR3 contains 15 residues. Germline V gene sequence: CDR1 MDHEN, CDR2 SYDVKM. The CDR3 DNA follows: TGTGCCAGCAGTTCCGCGGCTAGCGGGAGTTACGAGCAGTACTTC. Translating it yields CASSSAASGSYEQYF.

This rearrangement joins TRBV5-1 to TRBJ1-2, with 12 bases identical to TRBD1. The V gene end was trimmed by 3 bases and the J gene end by 7 bases; junction bases not matched to a gene: 4. The length of the CDR3 is 14 residues. Germline lookup yields CDR1 SGHRS and CDR2 YFSETQ. The CDR3 is CASSWGTGGFGYTF. CDR3 DNA: TGCGCCAGCAGCTGGGGGACAGGGGGCTTTGGCTACACCTTC.

The V and J genes are TRBV2 and TRBJ1-5; D unresolved. CDR3 length equals 11 residues. CDR1 and CDR2 (germline): SNHLY, FYNNEI. V dropped 4 bases and J dropped 6 bases, with 4 bases sitting between them. CDR3 sequence: CASSVGQPQHF. In nucleotides, the CDR3 is TGTGCCAGCAGTGTAGGTCAGCCCCAGCATTTT.

This clone is a singleton in its sample. The chain links TRBV11-3 to TRBJ2-1; 9 bases align to TRBD2. Germline V gene sequence: CDR1 SGHNT, CDR2 YENEEA. The CDR3 covers 16 residues. With 4 bases clipped from V and 10 bases from J, the junction kept 14 bases outside the gene matches. In nucleotides, the CDR3 is TGTGCCAGCAGCTCCCGGGTGGCTAGCGGGAAGGGCGAGCAGTTCTTC. As protein: CASSSRVASGKGEQFF.

This chain connects TRBV28 to TRBJ1-1; 10 nucleotides align to TRBD1. Germline CDR1 MDHEN, CDR2 SYDVKM. J gave up 7 bases and V 6 bases, and 14 bases lay outside the gene matches. CDR3 size: 16 residues. The chain's CDR3 is CASRTGGGGWRLEAFF. Here the CDR3 DNA reads TGTGCCAGCAGGACAGGGGGCGGCGGTTGGCGCCTTGAAGCTTTCTTT.

This chain joins TRBV4-3 and TRBJ2-7; the match to TRBD2 covers 12 bases. Germline trimming cut 0 bases from V and 4 bases from J; bases unmatched to any gene: 16. CDR1 and CDR2 from the germline V gene are LGHNA and YSLEER. This CDR3 region has 20 residues. For the CDR3, the DNA is TGCGCCAGCAGCCAAGAAAGGACCTTGCTAGCGGGAGGGCCGACGTACGAGCAGTACTTC. Translated, it gives CASSQERTLLAGGPTYEQYF.

V and J are TRBV11-2 and TRBJ2-3; 9 bases are shared with TRBD1. The germline CDR1 and CDR2 sequences are SGHAT and FQNNGV. This CDR3 is built from 14 residues. Germline trimming cut 6 bases from V and 6 bases from J; bases unmatched to any gene: 7. The CDR3 spells CASSLGQGWDTQYF. The CDR3 DNA reads TGTGCCAGCAGTCTAGGACAGGGGTGGGATACGCAGTATTTT.

This clone was counted many times. This rearrangement joins TRBV13 to TRBJ2-7; 12 bases agree with TRBD2. V was pared by 4 bases and J by 6 bases, with 10 bases of the junction left unmatched. The CDR3 runs 16 residues. Germline V lookup: CDR1 PRHDT, CDR2 FYEKMQ (reference sequence). CDR3 bases: TGTGCCAGCAGCTCTGTGGGACTAGCGGGTAACGGCGAGCAGTACTTC. This translates into CASSSVGLAGNGEQYF.

The rearrangement joins TRBV11-2 to TRBJ2-3; D is ambiguous. This CDR3 comprises 13 residues. Germline V lookup: CDR1 SGHAT, CDR2 FQNNGV. Trimming pared 5 bases from V and 4 bases from J, leaving 10 bases between. Here the CDR3 reads CASSINAADTQYF. The DNA for the CDR3 is TGTGCCAGCAGCATTAACGCCGCAGATACGCAGTATTTT.

This clone was counted once. The rearrangement links TRBV2 to TRBJ2-1; D is perhaps TRBD2 (5 bases). Germline CDR1 reads SNHLY; CDR2 reads FYNNEI. The CDR3 covers 14 residues. Trimming removed 7 bases from V and 8 bases from J, with 18 bases in between. DNA of the CDR3: TGTGCCAGCACCTTGGACTTCTCGCATCATGAGCAGTTCTTC. As protein: CASTLDFSHHEQFF.

This rearrangement joins TRBV4-3 to TRBJ2-7; D call uncertain. Germline loops: CDR1 LGHNA, CDR2 YSLEER. The CDR3 extends over 14 amino acids. V lost 1 base to trimming and J lost 7 bases, with 14 bases between them. The CDR3 coding sequence is TGCGCCAGCAGCCAAGCGTACGGGTCGAGGGAGCAGTACTTC. It encodes CASSQAYGSREQYF.

This clone was picked up one time. CDR3 nucleotides: TGTGCCAGCAGTTATAGGGGGAGGGCGATAAACGAGCAGTACTTC. This codes for CASSYRGRAINEQYF. The gene calls are TRBV6-6 and TRBJ2-7, with TRBD2 as a possible D gene (7 bases). Looked up from germline, CDR1 is MNHNY and CDR2 is SVGAGI (reference sequence). V dropped 3 bases and J dropped 5 bases, with 17 bases sitting between them. The CDR3 has 15 residues.

The chain recombines TRBV19 with TRBJ1-2; no firm D call. Trimming cost V 4 bases and J 7 bases, with 13 bases left between them. This CDR3 is 13 amino acids long. The V gene's germline CDR1 is LNHDA and CDR2 SQIVND (reference sequence). CDR3 sequence (DNA): TGTGCCAGTAGTACCCTCGCAGCCAGTGGCTACACCTTC. Its translation is CASSTLAASGYTF.

V gene TRBV18 combines with J gene TRBJ2-7, with 8 nucleotides matching TRBD1. Trimming took 5 bases from V and 6 from J; bases not matched to a gene: 6. The CDR3 is 13 amino acids. CDR1 is KGHSH and CDR2 is LQKENI in the germline V gene. CDR3 region: CASSTDRGAEQYF. The CDR3 nucleotides read TGTGCCAGCTCAACAGACAGGGGAGCCGAGCAGTACTTC.